Here is one T cell receptor beta chain with its context. Its antigen is unknown. The sample originates from a study of blood T cells in healthy people across ages. Deletions cut 6 bases from V and 8 bases from J, with 17 bases between. Germline CDR1 is MDHEN and CDR2 is SYDVKM. This CDR3 region has 14 residues. Points from the study as a whole: Lack of knowledge of donor CMV status possibly confounded expanded clonotype changes.

It was with a sample-barcoded 5' primer and a J-beta primer mix that a second PCR of about 6 to 11 cycles was run. Using its own MiXCR run on the 5' RACE reads, TCRdb lists one record per CDR3 protein. There are more than 650,000 distinct CDR3 sequences in the sample; approximately 21% occur only once, and less than 25% lies in the top ten. The TCR originated in a man aged 65 to 85 in good health. The sequenced material came from blood. The chain recombines TRBV28 with TRBJ2-1, with no clear D. CDR3 bases: TGTGCCAGCAGCCCCCCGGAGCCCGCGTATGAGCAGTTCTTC. The encoded protein is CASSPPEPAYEQFF.